Detailed here is one TCR beta chain. In germline, CDR1 is MDHEN, CDR2 SYDVKM. Unmatched junction bases numbered 15, after V lost 6 bases and J lost 4 bases. The CDR3 sequence is 17 residues long. After extraction with the RNeasy kit, roughly 0.45 to 1 ug of the RNA was reverse transcribed using random hexamers. TCRdb reanalysed the immunoSEQ multiplex PCR reads using MiXCR and keeps one entry per CDR3 protein. The table includes under 200,000 distinct CDR3 sequences, around 95% detected once. These data belong to a study of CD8 T cells in Susac syndrome. The sequence derives from a human donor in good health. The chain is built from TRBV28 and TRBJ1-5, with TRBD1 identical over 7 bases. The material sequenced was CD4+ T cells from PBMCs. The CDR3 reads CASSPPPYRGRNQPQHF. CDR3 coding DNA: TGTGCCAGCAGCCCGCCCCCCTACAGGGGTCGAAATCAGCCCCAGCATTTT. The full variable domain, with the rest looked up from reference TRBV28 and TRBJ1-5, is DVKVTQSSRYLVKRTGEKVFLECVQDMDHENMFWYRQDPGLGLRLIYFSYDVKMKEKGDIPEGYSVSREKKERFSLILESASTNQTSMYLCASSPPPYRGRNQPQHFGDGTRLSIL.